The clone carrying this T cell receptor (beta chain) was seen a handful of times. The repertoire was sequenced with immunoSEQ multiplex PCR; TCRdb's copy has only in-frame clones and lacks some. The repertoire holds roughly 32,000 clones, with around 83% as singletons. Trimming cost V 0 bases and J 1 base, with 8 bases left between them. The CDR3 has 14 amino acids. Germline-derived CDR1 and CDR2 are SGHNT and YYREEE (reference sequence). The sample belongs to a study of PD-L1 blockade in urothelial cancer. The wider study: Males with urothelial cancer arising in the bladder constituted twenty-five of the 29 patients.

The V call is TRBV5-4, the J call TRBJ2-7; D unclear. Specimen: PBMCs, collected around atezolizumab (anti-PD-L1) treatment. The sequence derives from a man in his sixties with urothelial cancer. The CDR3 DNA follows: TGTGCCAGCAGCTTGGGGCCGTCTTCCTACGAGCAGTACTTC. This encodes CASSLGPSSYEQYF.